The rows below give T cell receptor beta chains drawn from one sample of a study of CD8+CD57+ T cells in acquired aplastic anemia. MiXCR, run by TCRdb on the reads, gives a single entry per CDR3 protein. The data show about 190,000 distinct CDR3 sequences, around 59% seen once. Sequenced material: sorted CD4+, CD8+, or CD8+CD57+ T cells (not recorded which) from PBMCs. The receptors here all came from a human donor in good health, serving as a control. Both conserved end residues are part of each CDR3. D genes are given only for firm matches. Only part of the rows carry a size: once, few, many, or a class if the clone is expanded.

clone size: NA; D gene: NA; J gene: TRBJ1-5; V gene: TRBV19; CDR3 protein: CASSPPRGYSNQPQHF; CDR3 DNA: TGTGCCAGTAGCCCTCCCCGGGGGTATAGCAATCAGCCCCAGCATTTT
clone size: NA; D gene: TRBD1; J gene: TRBJ2-7; V gene: TRBV19; CDR3 protein: CASGTGTYEQYF; CDR3 DNA: TGTGCCAGTGGGACAGGGACCTACGAGCAGTACTTC
clone size: many; D gene: TRBD2; J gene: TRBJ2-3; V gene: TRBV2; CDR3 protein: CASSRLAGGADTQYF; CDR3 DNA: TGTGCCAGCAGTCGACTAGCGGGGGGGGCAGATACGCAGTATTTT
clone size: NA; D gene: NA; J gene: TRBJ2-1; V gene: TRBV15; CDR3 protein: CATSREEVVDEQFF; CDR3 DNA: TGTGCCACCAGCAGAGAGGAAGTAGTGGATGAGCAGTTCTTC
clone size: many; D gene: TRBD2; J gene: TRBJ2-3; V gene: TRBV12-3/TRBV12-4; CDR3 protein: CASSPGRVSSTDTQYF; CDR3 DNA: TGTGCCAGCAGTCCGGGGAGGGTTTCTAGCACAGATACGCAGTATTTT
clone size: few; D gene: NA; J gene: TRBJ1-1; V gene: TRBV15; CDR3 protein: CATSRGQLWAEAFF; CDR3 DNA: TGTGCCACCAGCAGAGGACAGTTATGGGCCGAAGCTTTCTTT
clone size: NA; D gene: TRBD1; J gene: TRBJ2-7; V gene: TRBV7-9; CDR3 protein: CASSFGTGDEQYF; CDR3 DNA: TGTGCCAGCAGCTTCGGGACAGGGGACGAGCAGTACTTC
clone size: NA; D gene: NA; J gene: TRBJ2-3; V gene: TRBV9; CDR3 protein: CASSVISGAYNEQYF; CDR3 DNA: TGTGCCAGCAGCGTAATTTCGGGGGCTTACAATGAGCAGTATTTT
clone size: once; D gene: NA; J gene: TRBJ2-7; V gene: TRBV10-3; CDR3 protein: CAISGGGSYEQYF; CDR3 DNA: TGTGCCATCAGTGGTGGGGGCTCCTACGAGCAGTACTTC
clone size: NA; D gene: NA; J gene: TRBJ1-2; V gene: TRBV6-8; CDR3 protein: CASSYSRPGGAVGYGYTF; CDR3 DNA: TGTGCCAGCAGTTACTCGAGGCCGGGAGGGGCCGTCGGTTATGGCTACACCTTC
clone size: few; D gene: TRBD1; J gene: TRBJ2-6; V gene: TRBV18; CDR3 protein: CASSNLQTGTAISRANVLTF; CDR3 DNA: TGTGCCAGCTCTAACCTACAAACCGGGACAGCCATCTCTCGGGCCAACGTCCTGACTTTC
clone size: many; D gene: TRBD1; J gene: TRBJ1-4; V gene: TRBV2; CDR3 protein: CASDGRQGGDATNEKLFF; CDR3 DNA: TGTGCCAGTGACGGACGGCAGGGGGGAGATGCAACTAATGAAAAACTGTTTTTT
clone size: many; D gene: TRBD1; J gene: TRBJ1-2; V gene: TRBV6-2/TRBV6-3; CDR3 protein: CASSGQAMGNYGYTF; CDR3 DNA: TGTGCCAGCAGTGGACAGGCGATGGGTAACTATGGCTACACCTTC
clone size: NA; D gene: NA; J gene: TRBJ2-3; V gene: TRBV20-1; CDR3 protein: CSALPSGGDTDTQYF; CDR3 DNA: TGCAGTGCGCTTCCCAGCGGAGGGGACACAGATACGCAGTATTTT
clone size: many; D gene: NA; J gene: TRBJ1-4; V gene: TRBV2; CDR3 protein: CASRGRVANEKLFF; CDR3 DNA: TGTGCCAGCAGGGGCAGGGTGGCTAATGAAAAACTGTTTTTT
clone size: NA; D gene: TRBD2; J gene: TRBJ2-7; V gene: TRBV5-4; CDR3 protein: CASSQGLAGYEQYF; CDR3 DNA: TGTGCCAGCAGCCAAGGACTAGCGGGGTACGAGCAGTACTTC
clone size: NA; D gene: TRBD1; J gene: TRBJ1-6; V gene: TRBV5-5; CDR3 protein: CASSSTQTGTGDSPLHF; CDR3 DNA: TGTGCCAGCAGCTCCACCCAAACCGGGACAGGGGATTCACCCCTCCACTTT
clone size: many; D gene: NA; J gene: TRBJ2-7; V gene: TRBV2; CDR3 protein: CASSEQYF; CDR3 DNA: TGTGCCAGCAGTGAGCAGTACTTC